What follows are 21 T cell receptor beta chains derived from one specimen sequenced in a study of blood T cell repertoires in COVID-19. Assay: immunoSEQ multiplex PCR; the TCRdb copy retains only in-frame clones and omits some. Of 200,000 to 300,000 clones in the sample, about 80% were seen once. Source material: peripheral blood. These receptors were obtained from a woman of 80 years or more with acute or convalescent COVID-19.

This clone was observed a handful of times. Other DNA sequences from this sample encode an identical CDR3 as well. The CDR3 coding sequence is TGTGCCAGCTCACCGGGCAGTCAAGAGACCCAGTACTTC. Its protein product is CASSPGSQETQYF. The rearrangement uses TRBV18 and TRBJ2-5; D is ambiguous. V was trimmed by 3 bases and J by 2 bases, leaving 7 bases between them. The CDR3 has 13 residues. Per the germline V gene, CDR1 is KGHSH and CDR2 is LQKENI. Using reference TRBV18 and TRBJ2-5 for the parts outside the CDR3, the full variable domain is NAGVMQNPRHLVRRRGQEARLRCSPMKGHSHVYWYRQLPEEGLKFMVYLQKENIIDESGMPKERFSAEFPKEGPSILRIQQVVRGDSAAYFCASSPGSQETQYFGPGTRLLVL.

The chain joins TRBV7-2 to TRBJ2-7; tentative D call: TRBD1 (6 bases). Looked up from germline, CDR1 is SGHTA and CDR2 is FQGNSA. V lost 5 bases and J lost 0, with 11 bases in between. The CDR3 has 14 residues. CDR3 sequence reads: CASSNGQISYEQYF. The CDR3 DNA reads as TGTGCCAGCAGCAACGGACAGATCTCCTACGAGCAGTACTTC.

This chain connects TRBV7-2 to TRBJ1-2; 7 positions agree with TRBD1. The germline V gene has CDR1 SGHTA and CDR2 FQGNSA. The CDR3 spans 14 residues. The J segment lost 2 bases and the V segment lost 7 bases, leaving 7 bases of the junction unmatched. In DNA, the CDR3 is TGTGCCAGCAAAGCTTTACAGGGGAACTATGGCTACACCTTC. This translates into CASKALQGNYGYTF.

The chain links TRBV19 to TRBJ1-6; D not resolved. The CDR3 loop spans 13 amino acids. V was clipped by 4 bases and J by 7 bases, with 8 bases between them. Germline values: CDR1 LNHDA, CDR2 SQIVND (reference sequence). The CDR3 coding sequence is TGTGCCAGTAGTACGACTGAAAATTCACCCCTCCACTTT. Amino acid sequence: CASSTTENSPLHF.

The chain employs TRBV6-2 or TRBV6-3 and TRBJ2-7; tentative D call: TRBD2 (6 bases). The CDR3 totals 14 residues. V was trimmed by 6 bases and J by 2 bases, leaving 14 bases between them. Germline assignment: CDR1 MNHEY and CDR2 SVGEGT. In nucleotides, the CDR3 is TGTGCCAGCAGCAACCGGGACTCAACCTACGAGCAGTACTTC. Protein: CASSNRDSTYEQYF.

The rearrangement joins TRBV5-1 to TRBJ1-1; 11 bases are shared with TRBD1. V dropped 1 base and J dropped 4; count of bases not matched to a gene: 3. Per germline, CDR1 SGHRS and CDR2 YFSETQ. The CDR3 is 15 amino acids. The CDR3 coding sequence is TGCGCCAGCAGCTTGACCGGGACAGGGGGCACTGAAGCTTTCTTT. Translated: CASSLTGTGGTEAFF.

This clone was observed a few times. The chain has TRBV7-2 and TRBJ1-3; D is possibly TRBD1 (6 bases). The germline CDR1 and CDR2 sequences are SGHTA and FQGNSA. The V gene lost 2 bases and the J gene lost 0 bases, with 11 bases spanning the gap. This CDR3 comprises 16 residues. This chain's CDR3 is CASSLWQGLSGNTIYF. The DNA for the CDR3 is TGTGCCAGCAGCTTATGGCAGGGGCTCTCTGGAAACACCATATATTTT.

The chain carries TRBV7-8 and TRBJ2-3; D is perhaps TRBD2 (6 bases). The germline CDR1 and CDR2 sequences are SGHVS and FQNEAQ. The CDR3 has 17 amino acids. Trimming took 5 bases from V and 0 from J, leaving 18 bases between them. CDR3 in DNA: TGTGCCAGCAGCGTAAGGTTTTCGCGGGGCAGCACAGATACGCAGTATTTT. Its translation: CASSVRFSRGSTDTQYF.

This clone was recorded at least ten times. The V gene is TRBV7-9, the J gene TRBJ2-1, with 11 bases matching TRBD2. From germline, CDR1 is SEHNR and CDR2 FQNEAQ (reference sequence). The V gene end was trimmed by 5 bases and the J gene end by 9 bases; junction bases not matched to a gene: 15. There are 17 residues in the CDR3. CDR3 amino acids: CASSRDGASGRRGEQFF. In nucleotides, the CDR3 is TGTGCCAGCAGCCGCGACGGGGCTAGCGGGAGGAGAGGTGAGCAGTTCTTC.

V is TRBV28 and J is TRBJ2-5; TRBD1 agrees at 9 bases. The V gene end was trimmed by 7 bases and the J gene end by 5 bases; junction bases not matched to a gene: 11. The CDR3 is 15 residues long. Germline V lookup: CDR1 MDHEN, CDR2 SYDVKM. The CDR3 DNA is TGTGCCAGCACCATCAACAGGGGGCCGGCGGAGACCCAGTACTTC. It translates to CASTINRGPAETQYF.

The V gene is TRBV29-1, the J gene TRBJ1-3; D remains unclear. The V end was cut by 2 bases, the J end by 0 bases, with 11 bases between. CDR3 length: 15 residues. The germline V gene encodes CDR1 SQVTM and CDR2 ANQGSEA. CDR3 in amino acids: CSVETPSSSGNTIYF. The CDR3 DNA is TGCAGCGTTGAAACCCCCTCGAGCTCTGGAAACACCATATATTTT. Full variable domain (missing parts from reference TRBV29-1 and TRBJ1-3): SAVISQKPSRDICQRGTSLTIQCQVDSQVTMMFWYRQQPGQSLTLIATANQGSEATYESGFVIDKFPISRPNLTFSTLTVSNMSPEDSSIYLCSVETPSSSGNTIYFGEGSWLTVV.

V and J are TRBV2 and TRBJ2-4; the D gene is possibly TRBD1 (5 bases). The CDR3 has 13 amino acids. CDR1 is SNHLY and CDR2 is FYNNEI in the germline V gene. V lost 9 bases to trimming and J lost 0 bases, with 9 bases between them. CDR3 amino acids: CASYRIAKNIQYF. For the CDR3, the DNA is TGTGCCAGTTACAGGATAGCCAAAAACATTCAGTACTTC.

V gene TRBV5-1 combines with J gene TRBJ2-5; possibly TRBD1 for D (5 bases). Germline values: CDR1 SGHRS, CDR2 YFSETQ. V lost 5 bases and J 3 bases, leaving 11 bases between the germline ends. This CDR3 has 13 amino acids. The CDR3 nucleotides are TGCGCCAGCAGAGAAGGGGTGGAAGAGACCCAGTACTTC. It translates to CASREGVEETQYF.

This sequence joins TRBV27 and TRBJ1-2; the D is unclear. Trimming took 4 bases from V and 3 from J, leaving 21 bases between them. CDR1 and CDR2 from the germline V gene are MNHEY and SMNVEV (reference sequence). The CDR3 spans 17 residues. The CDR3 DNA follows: TGTGCCAGCAGTTCCCGCGCGGGCTCCCAAACGGACTATGGCTACACCTTC. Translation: CASSSRAGSQTDYGYTF.

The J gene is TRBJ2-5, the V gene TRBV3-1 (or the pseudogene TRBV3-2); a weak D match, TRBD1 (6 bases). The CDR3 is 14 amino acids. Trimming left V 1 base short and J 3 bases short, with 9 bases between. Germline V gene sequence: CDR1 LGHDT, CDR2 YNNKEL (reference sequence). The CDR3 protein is CASSQVQGKETQYF. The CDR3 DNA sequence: TGTGCCAGCAGCCAAGTACAGGGCAAAGAGACCCAGTACTTC.

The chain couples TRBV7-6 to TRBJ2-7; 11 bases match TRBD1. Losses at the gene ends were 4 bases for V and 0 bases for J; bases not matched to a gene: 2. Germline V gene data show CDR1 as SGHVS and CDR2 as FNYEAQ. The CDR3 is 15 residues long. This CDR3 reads CASSSGQGGSYEQYF. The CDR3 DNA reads TGTGCCAGCAGCTCGGGACAGGGGGGCTCCTACGAGCAGTACTTC.

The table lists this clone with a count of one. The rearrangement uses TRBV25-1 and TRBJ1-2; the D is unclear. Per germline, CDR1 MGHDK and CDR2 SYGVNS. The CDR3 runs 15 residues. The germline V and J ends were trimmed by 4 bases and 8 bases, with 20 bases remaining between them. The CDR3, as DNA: TGTGCCAGCAGTGCTGAGAGTCAAGGAAGAGGGGGCTACACCTTC. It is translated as CASSAESQGRGGYTF.

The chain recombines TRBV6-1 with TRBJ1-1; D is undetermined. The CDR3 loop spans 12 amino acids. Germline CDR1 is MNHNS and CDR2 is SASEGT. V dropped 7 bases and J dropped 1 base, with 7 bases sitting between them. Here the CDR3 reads CASTNRNTEAFF. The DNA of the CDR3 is TGTGCCAGCACTAACCGGAACACTGAAGCTTTCTTT.

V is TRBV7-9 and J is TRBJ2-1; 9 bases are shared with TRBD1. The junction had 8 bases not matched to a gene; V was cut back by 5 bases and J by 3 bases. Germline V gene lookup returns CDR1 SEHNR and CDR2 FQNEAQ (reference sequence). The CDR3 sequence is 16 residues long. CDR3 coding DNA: TGTGCCAGCAGCCACTGGGACAGGGACATCTACAATGAGCAGTTCTTC. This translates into CASSHWDRDIYNEQFF.

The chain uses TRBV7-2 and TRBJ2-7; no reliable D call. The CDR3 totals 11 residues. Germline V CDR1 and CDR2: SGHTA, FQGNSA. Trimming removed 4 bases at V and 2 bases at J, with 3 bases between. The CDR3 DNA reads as TGTGCCAGCAGCTCCGCCTACGAGCAGTACTTC. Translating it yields CASSSAYEQYF.

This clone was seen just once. CDR3: CASSLSRQGNTEAFF. The CDR3 DNA follows: TGTGCCAGCAGCTTAAGCCGACAGGGGAACACTGAAGCTTTCTTT. The chain carries TRBV7-2 and TRBJ1-1; TRBD1 matches at 7 bases. This CDR3 is 15 amino acids long. J gave up 1 base and V 2 bases, and 4 bases lay outside the gene matches. Per germline, CDR1 SGHTA and CDR2 FQGNSA. The full variable domain, its missing parts supplied by reference TRBV7-2 and TRBJ1-1, is GAGVSQSPSNKVTEKGKDVELRCDPISGHTALYWYRQSLGQGLEFLIYFQGNSAPDKSGLPSDRFSAERTGGSVSTLTIQRTQQEDSAVYLCASSLSRQGNTEAFFGQGTRLTVV.